This T cell receptor beta chain was observed in a study of shared clonotypes between healthy human individuals. Study in general: Each donor contributed plates that comprised three CD4 naive, three CD4 memory, two CD8 naive and one CD8 memory.

The germline V gene has CDR1 SNHLY and CDR2 FYNNEI. The CDR3 contains 13 residues. Trimming pared 6 bases from V and 8 bases from J, leaving 16 bases between. DNA at 150 to 200 ng, around 30,000 T cell genomes, went into sorted-subset replicate PCRs. TCRdb keeps only in-frame clones here, not all; method: immunoSEQ multiplex PCR. The sample carries about a million clones, 60% to 85% recorded once. V gene TRBV2 combines with J gene TRBJ1-2, with unresolved D. The sequenced sample consisted of memory CD4+ T cells sorted from blood. The subset is: CD45RA-negative fraction. This TCR came from a man aged 18 to 30 in good health. CDR3 sequence reads: CASSSVAPLGYTF. The CDR3 DNA sequence: TGTGCCAGCAGCTCGGTGGCCCCACTAGGCTACACCTTC.